Below, 4 T cell receptor beta chains from the same sample are listed, as sequenced in a study of blood T cell repertoires in COVID-19. The method was immunoSEQ multiplex PCR; TCRdb's version includes in-frame clones alone and lacks a portion of them. Here the sample spans fewer than 300,000 clones, 88% being singletons. The sequenced sample consisted of peripheral blood. The receptors derive from a woman in her thirties with acute or convalescent COVID-19.

J is TRBJ2-1 and V is TRBV5-1; D might be TRBD1 (5 bases). CDR3 length: 14 amino acids. CDR1 is SGHRS and CDR2 is YFSETQ in the germline V gene. Between the trimmed V and J ends, which lost 0 bases and 9 bases, there was a span of 13 bases. The CDR3 region has the DNA TGCGCCAGCAGCTTGGCGTCGTGGGGCGGTGAGCAGTTCTTC. Protein sequence: CASSLASWGGEQFF. The full variable domain, rest sourced from reference TRBV5-1 and TRBJ2-1, is KAGVTQTPRYLIKTRGQQVTLSCSPISGHRSVSWYQQTPGQGLQFLFEYFSETQRNKGNFPGRFSGRQFSNSRSEMNVSTLELGDSALYLCASSLASWGGEQFFGPGTRLTVL.

This clone appeared once. The J gene is TRBJ2-5, the V gene TRBV29-1; D ambiguous. The CDR3 is 14 residues long. The germline V and J ends were trimmed by 2 bases and 5 bases, with 15 bases remaining between them. Germline lookup yields CDR1 SQVTM and CDR2 ANQGSEA. The CDR3 bases are TGCAGCGTTGAACGCTGGGCCGGCCGGGAGACCCAGTACTTC. It encodes CSVERWAGRETQYF.

This chain links TRBV5-1 with TRBJ2-3; 11 positions agree with TRBD2. V shed 3 bases and J 4 bases; nucleotides not matched to a gene: 7. This CDR3 spans 16 amino acids. Germline V CDR1 and CDR2: SGHRS, YFSETQ. The DNA for the CDR3 is TGCGCCAGCAGCTCCTATAGCGGGAGGGCCGCAGATACGCAGTATTTT. Translated, it gives CASSSYSGRAADTQYF.

This chain joins TRBV5-4 and TRBJ2-1, with 10 bases identical to TRBD2. The CDR3 is 16 amino acids. Germline values: CDR1 SGHNT, CDR2 YYREEE (reference sequence). Trimming took 4 bases from V and 4 from J; bases not matched to a gene: 8. The CDR3 region is CASSPVLAGFYNEQFF. The CDR3 DNA follows: TGTGCCAGCAGCCCTGTACTAGCGGGATTTTACAATGAGCAGTTCTTC.